The present TCR beta chain was sequenced within a study of cytomegalovirus exposure and HLA in healthy donors. Study background: Out of about 180 million T cells, an earlier analysis found 117 million unique TCR beta sequences in total.

Regarding the study as a whole: In a later analysis, HLA-C alleles had the fewest associated TCRs, DRB1 alleles the most.

CDR3 length: 19 amino acids. V gave up 0 bases and J gave up 2 bases, with 22 bases separating them. Germline CDR1 is SGHAT and CDR2 is FQNNGV. With respect to this clone: Its antigen is currently unknown.

Researchers ran the PCR with 60 Vbeta and 13 Jbeta primers. Original processing methods: A later analysis tallied approximately 78 million unique TCR beta chains, about 9.9 million of them shared. The repertoire was sequenced with immunoSEQ multiplex PCR; TCRdb's copy has only in-frame clones and lacks some. The V and J calls and clone size are taken from that table; D and trimming were inferred from the DNA. The sample has about 120,000 clones; 81% are singletons. When sampled, the donors appeared nominally healthy, though they likely had unrecorded immune exposures. Sequencing used PBMCs. V is TRBV11-2 and J is TRBJ2-5, with D possibly matching TRBD2 (5 bases). The clonotype originates from a man younger than 30 in good health and CMV-seropositive. CDR3 nucleotides: TGTGCCAGCAGCTTAGATGGAATGGTGCGTTCGGGGTCGCAAGAGACCCAGTACTTC. It yields the protein CASSLDGMVRSGSQETQYF.